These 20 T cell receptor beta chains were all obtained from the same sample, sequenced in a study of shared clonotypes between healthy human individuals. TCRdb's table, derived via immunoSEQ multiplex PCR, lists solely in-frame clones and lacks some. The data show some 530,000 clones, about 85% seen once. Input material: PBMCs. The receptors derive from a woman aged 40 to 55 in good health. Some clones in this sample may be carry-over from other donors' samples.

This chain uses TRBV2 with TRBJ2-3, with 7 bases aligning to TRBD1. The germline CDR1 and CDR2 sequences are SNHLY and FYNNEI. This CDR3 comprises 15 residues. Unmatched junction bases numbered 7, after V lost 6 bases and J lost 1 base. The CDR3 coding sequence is TGTGCCAGCAGCCTCAACAGGGGACGCACAGATACGCAGTATTTT. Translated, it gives CASSLNRGRTDTQYF.

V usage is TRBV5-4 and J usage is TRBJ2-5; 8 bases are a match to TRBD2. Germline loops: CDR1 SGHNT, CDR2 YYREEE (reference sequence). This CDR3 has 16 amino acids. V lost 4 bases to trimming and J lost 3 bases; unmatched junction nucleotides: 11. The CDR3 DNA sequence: TGTGCCAGCAGCCTTTTTGAGGTAGCGGGAAAAGAGACCCAGTACTTC. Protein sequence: CASSLFEVAGKETQYF.

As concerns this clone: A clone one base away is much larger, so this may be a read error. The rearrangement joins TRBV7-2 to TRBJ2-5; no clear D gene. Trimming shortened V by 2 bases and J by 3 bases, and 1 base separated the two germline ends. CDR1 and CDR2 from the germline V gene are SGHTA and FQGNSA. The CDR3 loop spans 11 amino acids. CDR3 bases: TGTGCCAGCAGCTTAAAAGAGACCCAGTACTTC. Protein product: CASSLKETQYF.

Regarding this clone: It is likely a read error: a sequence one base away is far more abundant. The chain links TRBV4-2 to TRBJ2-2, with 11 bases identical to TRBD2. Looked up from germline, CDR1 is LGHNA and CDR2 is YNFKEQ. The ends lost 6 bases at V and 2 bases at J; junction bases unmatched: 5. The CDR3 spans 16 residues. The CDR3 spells CASSIAGGLNTGELFF. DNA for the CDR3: TGTGCCAGCAGTATAGCGGGAGGGCTCAACACCGGGGAGCTGTTTTTT.

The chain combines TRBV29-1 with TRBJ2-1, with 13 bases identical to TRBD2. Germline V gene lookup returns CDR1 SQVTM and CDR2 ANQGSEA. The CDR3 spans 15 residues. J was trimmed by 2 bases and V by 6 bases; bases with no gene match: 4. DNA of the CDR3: TGCAGCGTGGGCGGACTAGCGGGAGCCTACAATGAGCAGTTCTTC. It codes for CSVGGLAGAYNEQFF.

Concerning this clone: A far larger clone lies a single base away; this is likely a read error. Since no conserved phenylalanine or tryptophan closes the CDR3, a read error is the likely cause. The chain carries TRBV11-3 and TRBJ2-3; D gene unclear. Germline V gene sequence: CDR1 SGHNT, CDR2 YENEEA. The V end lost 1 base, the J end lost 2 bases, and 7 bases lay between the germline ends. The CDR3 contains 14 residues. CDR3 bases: TGTGCCAGCAGCTTAGGGAGTAACACAGATACGCAGTATCTT. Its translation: CASSLGSNTDTQYL.

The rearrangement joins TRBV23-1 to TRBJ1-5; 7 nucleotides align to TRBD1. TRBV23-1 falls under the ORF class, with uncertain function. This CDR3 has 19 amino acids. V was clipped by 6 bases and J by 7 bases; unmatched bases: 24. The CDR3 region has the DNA TGCGCCAGCAGGGATGGAACAGGGGTCAGGGGAAGGGTGGGGCAGCCCCAGCATTTT. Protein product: CASRDGTGVRGRVGQPQHF.

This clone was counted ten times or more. CDR3 coding DNA: TGTGCCAGCAGCTGGAAAGGGGGGGAGGGAGAAAAACTGTTTTTT. Protein: CASSWKGGEGEKLFF. The rearrangement joins TRBV7-2 to TRBJ1-4; D is possibly TRBD1 (6 bases). Trimming cost V 4 bases and J 8 bases, with 17 bases left between them. Germline CDR1 reads SGHTA; CDR2 reads FQGNSA. The CDR3 contains 15 residues.

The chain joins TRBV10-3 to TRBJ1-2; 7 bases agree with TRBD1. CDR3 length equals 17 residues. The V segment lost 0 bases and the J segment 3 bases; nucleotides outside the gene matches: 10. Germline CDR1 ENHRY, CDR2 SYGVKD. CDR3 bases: TGTGCCATCAGTGAGTCGACTAGGCAGGGGGATGACTATGGCTACACCTTC. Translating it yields CAISESTRQGDDYGYTF.

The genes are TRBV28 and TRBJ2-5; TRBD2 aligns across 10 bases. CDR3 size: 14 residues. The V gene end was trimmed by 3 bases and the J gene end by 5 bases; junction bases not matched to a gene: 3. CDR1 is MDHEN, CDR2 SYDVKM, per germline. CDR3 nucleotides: TGTGCCAGCAGTTTTCTAGCGGGAGTGGAGACCCAGTACTTC. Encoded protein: CASSFLAGVETQYF.

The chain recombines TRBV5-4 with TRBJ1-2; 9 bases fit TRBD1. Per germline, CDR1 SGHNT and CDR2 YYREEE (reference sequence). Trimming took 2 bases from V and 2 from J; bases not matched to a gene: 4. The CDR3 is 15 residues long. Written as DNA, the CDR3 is TGTGCCAGCAGCTTTCGGACAGGGGTCAACTATGGCTACACCTTC. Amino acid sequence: CASSFRTGVNYGYTF. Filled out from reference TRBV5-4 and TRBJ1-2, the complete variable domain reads ETGVTQSPTHLIKTRGQQVTLRCSSQSGHNTVSWYQQALGQGPQFIFQYYREEENGRGNFPPRFSGLQFPNYSSELNVNALELDDSALYLCASSFRTGVNYGYTFGSGTRLTVV.

This CDR3 is CASSSASFGAGGYTF. CDR3 in DNA: TGTGCCAGCAGCTCGGCGAGTTTCGGGGCAGGAGGCTACACCTTC. The gene calls are TRBV7-9 and TRBJ1-2, with TRBD1 as a possible D gene (5 bases). CDR1 SEHNR and CDR2 FQNEAQ come from the germline V gene (reference sequence). This CDR3 has 15 residues. V was cut by 4 bases and J by 8 bases, with 20 bases left in between.

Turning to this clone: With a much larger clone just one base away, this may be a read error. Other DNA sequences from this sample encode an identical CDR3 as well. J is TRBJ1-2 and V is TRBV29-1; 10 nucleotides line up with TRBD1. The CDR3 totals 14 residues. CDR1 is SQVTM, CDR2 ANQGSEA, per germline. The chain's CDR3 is CSVGRQGANYGYTF. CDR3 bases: TGCAGCGTTGGCCGACAGGGGGCGAACTATGGCTACACCTTT.

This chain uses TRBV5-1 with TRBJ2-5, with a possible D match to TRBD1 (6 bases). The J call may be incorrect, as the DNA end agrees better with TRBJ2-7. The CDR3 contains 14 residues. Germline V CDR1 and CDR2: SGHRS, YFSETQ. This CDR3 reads CASSRQTGAYEQYF. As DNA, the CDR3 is TGCGCCAGCAGCCGACAGACAGGCGCCTACGAGCAGTACTTC.

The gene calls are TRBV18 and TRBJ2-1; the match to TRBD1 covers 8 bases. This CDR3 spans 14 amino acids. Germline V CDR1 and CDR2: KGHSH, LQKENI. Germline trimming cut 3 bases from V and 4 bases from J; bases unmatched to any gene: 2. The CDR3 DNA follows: TGTGCCAGCTCACCTCAGGGGGCTTACAATGAGCAGTTCTTC. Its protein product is CASSPQGAYNEQFF.

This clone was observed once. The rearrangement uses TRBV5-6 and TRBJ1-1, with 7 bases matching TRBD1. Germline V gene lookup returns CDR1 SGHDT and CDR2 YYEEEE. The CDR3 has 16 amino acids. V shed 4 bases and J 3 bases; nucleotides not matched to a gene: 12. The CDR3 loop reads CASSTEPGTVDTEAFF. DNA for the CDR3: TGTGCCAGCAGCACGGAACCCGGGACAGTGGACACTGAAGCTTTCTTT.

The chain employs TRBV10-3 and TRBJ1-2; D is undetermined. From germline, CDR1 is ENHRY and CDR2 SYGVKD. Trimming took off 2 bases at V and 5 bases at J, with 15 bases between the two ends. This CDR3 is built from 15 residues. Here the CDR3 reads CAISEISTFGYGYTF. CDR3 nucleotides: TGTGCCATCAGTGAGATCAGTACCTTTGGATATGGCTACACCTTC.

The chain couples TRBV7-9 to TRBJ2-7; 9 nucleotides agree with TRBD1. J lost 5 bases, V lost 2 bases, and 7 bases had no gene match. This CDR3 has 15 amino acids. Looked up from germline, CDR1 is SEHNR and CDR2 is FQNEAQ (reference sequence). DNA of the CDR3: TGTGCCAGCAGCTTAAGGGACAGGGTGAGTGACGAGCAGTACTTC. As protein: CASSLRDRVSDEQYF.

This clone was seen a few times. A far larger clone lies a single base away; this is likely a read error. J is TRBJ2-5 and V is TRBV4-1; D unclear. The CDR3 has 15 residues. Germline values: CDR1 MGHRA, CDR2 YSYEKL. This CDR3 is CTSSQDWLPPETQYF. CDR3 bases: TGCACCAGCAGCCAAGATTGGCTCCCCCCAGAGACCCAGTACTTC.

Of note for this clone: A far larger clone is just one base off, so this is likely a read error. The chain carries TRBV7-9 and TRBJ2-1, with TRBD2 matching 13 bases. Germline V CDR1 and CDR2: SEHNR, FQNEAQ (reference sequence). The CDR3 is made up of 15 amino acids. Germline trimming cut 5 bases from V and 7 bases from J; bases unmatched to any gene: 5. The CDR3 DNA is TGTGCCAGCAGCCCTCTGACTAGCGGGAGGAATGAGCAGTTCTTC. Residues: CASSPLTSGRNEQFF.